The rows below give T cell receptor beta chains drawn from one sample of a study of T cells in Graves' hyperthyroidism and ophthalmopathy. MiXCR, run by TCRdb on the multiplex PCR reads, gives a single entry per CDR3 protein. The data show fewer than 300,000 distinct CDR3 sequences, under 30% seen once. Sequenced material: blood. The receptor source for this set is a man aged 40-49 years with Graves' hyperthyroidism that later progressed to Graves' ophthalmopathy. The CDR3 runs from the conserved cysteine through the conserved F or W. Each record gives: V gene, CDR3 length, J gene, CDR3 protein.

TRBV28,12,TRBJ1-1,CASTSQLSRAFF
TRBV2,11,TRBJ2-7,CASKTAWEQYF
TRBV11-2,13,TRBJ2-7,CASSYEEAYEQYF
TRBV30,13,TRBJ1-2,CAWMSGVGYGYTF
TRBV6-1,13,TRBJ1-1,CASSTKGYTEAFF
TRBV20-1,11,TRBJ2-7,CSASVSYEQYF
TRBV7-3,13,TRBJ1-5,CASSSQGGQPQHF
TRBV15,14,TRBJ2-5,CATSREVRGETQYF
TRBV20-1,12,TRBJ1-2,CSGQGQDYGYTF
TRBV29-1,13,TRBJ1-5,CSVGVYSNQPQHF
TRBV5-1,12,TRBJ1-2,CASRLVEDGYTF
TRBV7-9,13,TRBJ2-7,CASSPRLSYEQYF
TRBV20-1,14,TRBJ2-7,CSALSPDSSYEQYF
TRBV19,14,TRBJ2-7,CASTQAAGLYEQYF
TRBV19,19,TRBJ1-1,CASRTAPDRRPWRDTEAFF
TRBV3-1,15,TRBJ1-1,CASTPTTGGGTEAFF
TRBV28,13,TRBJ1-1,CASMYSKVPEAFF
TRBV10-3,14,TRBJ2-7,CAISGSSGRYEQYF
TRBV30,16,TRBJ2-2,CAWVPLGIQGGGELFF
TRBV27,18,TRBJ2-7,CASHPYYGRGLSSYEQYF
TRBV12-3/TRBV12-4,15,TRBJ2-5,CASSPIAGSRETQYF
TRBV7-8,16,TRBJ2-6,CASSSRGSSGANVLTF
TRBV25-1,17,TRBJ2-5,CASSEAQGDLYLETQYF
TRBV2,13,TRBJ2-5,CASRERGEETQYF
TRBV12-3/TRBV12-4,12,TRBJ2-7,CASSLKSYEQYF
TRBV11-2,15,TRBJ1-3,CASSTSGSSGNTIYF
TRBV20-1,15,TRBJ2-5,CSARFAVMLLETQYF
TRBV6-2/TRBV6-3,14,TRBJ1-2,CASIRTGSNYGYTF
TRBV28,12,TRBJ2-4,CATGVAKNIQYF